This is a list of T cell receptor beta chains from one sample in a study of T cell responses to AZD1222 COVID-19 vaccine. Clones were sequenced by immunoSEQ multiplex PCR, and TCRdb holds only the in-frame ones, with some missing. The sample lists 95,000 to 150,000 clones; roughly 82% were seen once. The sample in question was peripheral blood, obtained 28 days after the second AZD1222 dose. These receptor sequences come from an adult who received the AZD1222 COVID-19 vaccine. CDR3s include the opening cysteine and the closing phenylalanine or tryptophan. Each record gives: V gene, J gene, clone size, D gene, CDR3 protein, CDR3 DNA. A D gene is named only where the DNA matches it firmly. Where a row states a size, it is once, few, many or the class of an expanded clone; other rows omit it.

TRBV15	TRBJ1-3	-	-	CATSRAGHEADTIYF	TGTGCCACCAGCAGGGCGGGACACGAAGCGGACACCATATATTTT
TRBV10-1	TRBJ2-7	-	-	CASSGGRGSYEQYF	TGCGCCAGCAGTGGCGGCCGGGGCTCCTACGAGCAGTACTTC
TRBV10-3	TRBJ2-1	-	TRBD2	CAISTSGGNNEQFF	TGTGCCATCAGTACTAGCGGGGGGAACAATGAGCAGTTCTTC
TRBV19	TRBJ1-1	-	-	CASSTVENTEAFF	TGTGCCAGTAGTACCGTAGAGAACACTGAAGCTTTCTTT
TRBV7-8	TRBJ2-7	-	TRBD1	CASSLGRQGTYEQYF	TGTGCCAGCAGCTTAGGACGACAGGGAACCTACGAGCAGTACTTC
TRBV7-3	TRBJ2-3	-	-	CASNVGGPTDTQYF	TGTGCCAGCAACGTGGGGGGCCCGACAGATACGCAGTATTTT
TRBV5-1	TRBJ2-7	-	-	CASSLFWGSYEQYF	TGCGCCAGCAGCTTGTTCTGGGGTTCCTACGAGCAGTACTTC
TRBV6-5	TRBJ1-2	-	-	CASSYSSGDGYTF	TGTGCCAGCAGTTACTCAAGCGGGGATGGCTACACCTTC
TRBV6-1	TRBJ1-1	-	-	CASSERERGAFF	TGTGCCAGCAGTGAACGGGAGCGCGGAGCTTTCTTT
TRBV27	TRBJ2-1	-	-	CASSLVQYNEQFF	TGTGCCAGCAGTTTAGTACAGTACAATGAGCAGTTCTTC
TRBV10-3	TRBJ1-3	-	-	CAISRDGAGGGNTIYF	TGTGCCATCAGCCGGGACGGCGCCGGAGGGGGAAACACCATATATTTT
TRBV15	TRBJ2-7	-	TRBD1	CATSRDSQGAGQYF	TGTGCCACCAGCAGAGACTCACAGGGGGCCGGGCAGTACTTC
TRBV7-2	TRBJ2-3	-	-	CASSPTGANTDTQYF	TGTGCCAGCAGCCCTACGGGGGCGAACACAGATACGCAGTATTTT
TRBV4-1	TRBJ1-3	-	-	CASSSSGGSSGNTIYF	TGCGCCAGCAGCTCATCCGGCGGCAGCTCTGGAAACACCATATATTTT
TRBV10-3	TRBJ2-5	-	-	CAIGSGGSIQETQYF	TGTGCCATCGGCTCGGGGGGCAGTATCCAAGAGACCCAGTACTTC
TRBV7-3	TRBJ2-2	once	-	CASSLTGSGELFF	TGTGCCAGCAGCCTTACAGGATCCGGGGAGCTGTTTTTT
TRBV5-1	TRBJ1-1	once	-	CASSVDRVNTEAFF	TGCGCCAGCAGCGTGGACAGAGTGAACACTGAAGCTTTCTTT
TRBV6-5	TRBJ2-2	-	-	CASSPGAGELFF	TGTGCCAGCAGTCCAGGGGCCGGGGAGCTGTTTTTT
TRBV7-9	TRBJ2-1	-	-	CASSGKTVKTSDEQFF	TGTGCCAGCAGCGGCAAAACAGTTAAAACGTCGGATGAGCAGTTCTTC
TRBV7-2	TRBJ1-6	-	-	CASRLGHQNSPLHF	TGTGCCAGCAGACTAGGGCATCAGAATTCACCCCTCCACTTT
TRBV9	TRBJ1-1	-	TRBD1	CASSPGGLWGTEAFF	TGTGCCAGCAGCCCAGGGGGACTTTGGGGCACTGAAGCTTTCTTT
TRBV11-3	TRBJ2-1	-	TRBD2	CASSSGTSSPNEQFF	TGTGCCAGCAGCTCTGGGACTAGCTCACCAAATGAGCAGTTCTTC
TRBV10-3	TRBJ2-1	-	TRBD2	CAISESGRVSGGSYNEQFF	TGTGCCATCAGTGAGTCGGGCAGGGTCTCGGGAGGCTCCTACAATGAGCAGTTCTTC
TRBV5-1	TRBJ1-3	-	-	CASSLVQGPGNTIYF	TGCGCCAGCAGCTTGGTCCAGGGTCCTGGAAACACCATATATTTT
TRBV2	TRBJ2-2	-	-	CASSEVITGELFF	TGTGCCAGCAGTGAAGTTATCACCGGGGAGCTGTTTTTT
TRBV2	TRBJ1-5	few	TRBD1	CASSPFAGGGQPQHF	TGTGCCAGCAGCCCCTTTGCAGGGGGCGGACAGCCCCAGCATTTT